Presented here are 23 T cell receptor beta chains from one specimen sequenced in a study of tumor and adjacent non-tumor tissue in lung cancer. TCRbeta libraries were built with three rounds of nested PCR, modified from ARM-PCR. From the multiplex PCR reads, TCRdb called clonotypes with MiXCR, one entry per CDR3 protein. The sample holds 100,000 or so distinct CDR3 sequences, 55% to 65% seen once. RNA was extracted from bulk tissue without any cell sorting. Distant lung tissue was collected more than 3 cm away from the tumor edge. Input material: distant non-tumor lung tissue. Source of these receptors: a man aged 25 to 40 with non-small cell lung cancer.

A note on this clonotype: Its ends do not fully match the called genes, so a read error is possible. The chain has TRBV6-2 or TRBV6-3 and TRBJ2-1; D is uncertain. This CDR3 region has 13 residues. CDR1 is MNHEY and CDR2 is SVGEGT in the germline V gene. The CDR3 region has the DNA TGTGCCAGTAGTTACTCGATGGAAAATGAGCAGTTCTTC. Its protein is CASSYSMENEQFF.

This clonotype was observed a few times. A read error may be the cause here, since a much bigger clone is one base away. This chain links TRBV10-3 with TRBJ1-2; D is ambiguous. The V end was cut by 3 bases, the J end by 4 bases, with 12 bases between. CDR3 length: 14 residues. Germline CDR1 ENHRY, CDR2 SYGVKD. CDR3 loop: CAISEGDSCYGYTF. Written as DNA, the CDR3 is TGTGCCATCAGTGAAGGAGACTCGTGCTATGGCTACACCTTC.

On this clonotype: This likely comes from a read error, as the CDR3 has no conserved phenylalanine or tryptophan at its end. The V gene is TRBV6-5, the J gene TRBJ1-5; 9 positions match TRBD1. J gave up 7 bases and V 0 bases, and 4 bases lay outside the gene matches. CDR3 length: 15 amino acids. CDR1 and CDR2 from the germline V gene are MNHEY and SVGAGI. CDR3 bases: TGTGCCAGCAGTTACTCGCAGGGGACAGGGCAGCCCCAGCATTAT. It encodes CASSYSQGTGQPQHY.

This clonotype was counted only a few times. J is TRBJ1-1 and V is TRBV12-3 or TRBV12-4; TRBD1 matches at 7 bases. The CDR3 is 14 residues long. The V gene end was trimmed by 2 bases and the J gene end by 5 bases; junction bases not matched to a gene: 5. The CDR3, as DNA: TGTGCCAGCAGTTTATTAGGGGGCAGTACTGAAGCTTTCTTT. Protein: CASSLLGGSTEAFF.

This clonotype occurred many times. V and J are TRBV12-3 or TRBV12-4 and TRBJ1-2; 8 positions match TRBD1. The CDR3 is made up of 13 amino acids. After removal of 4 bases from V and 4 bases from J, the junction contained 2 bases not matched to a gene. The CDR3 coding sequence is TGTGCCAGCAGTTGGACAGGGACCTATGGCTACACCTTC. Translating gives CASSWTGTYGYTF.

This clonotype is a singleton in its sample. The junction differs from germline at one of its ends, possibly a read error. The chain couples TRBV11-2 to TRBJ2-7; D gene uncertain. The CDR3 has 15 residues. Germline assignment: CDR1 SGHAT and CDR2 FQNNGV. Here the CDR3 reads CASSRDYGNNYDQYF. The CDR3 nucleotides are TGTGCCAGTAGTAGGGATTATGGGAACAACTACGATCAGTACTTC.

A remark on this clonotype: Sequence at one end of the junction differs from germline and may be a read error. CDR3 coding DNA: TGTGCCAGCAGTTTATGGAGGGGGGTAACGAACACCGGGGAGCTGTTATTT. This encodes CASSLWRGVTNTGELLF. The rearrangement uses TRBV12-3 or TRBV12-4 and TRBJ2-2; either TRBD1 or TRBD2 may fit D (6 bases each). This CDR3 spans 17 amino acids.

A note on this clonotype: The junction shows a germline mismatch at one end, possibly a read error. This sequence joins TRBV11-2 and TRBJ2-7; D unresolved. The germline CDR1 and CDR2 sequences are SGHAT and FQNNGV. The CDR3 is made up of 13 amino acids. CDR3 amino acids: CASSMGMTYEQYF. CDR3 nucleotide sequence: TGTGCCAGCAGCATGGGGATGACCTACGAGCAGTATTTC.

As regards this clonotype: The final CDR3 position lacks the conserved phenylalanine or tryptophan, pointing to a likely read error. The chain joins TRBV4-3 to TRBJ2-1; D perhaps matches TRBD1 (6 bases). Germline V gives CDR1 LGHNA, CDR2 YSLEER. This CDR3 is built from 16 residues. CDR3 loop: CASNQDYRQGYNEQFL. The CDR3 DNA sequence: TGTGCCAGCAACCAAGATTACAGGCAGGGGTACAATGAGCAGTTCCTC.

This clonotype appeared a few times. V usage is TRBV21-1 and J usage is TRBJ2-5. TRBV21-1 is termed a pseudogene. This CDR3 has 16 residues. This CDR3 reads CASSKKGNRDQETQYF. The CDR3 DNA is TGTGCCAGCAGCAAAAAGGGAAACAGAGACCAAGAGACCCAGTACTTC.

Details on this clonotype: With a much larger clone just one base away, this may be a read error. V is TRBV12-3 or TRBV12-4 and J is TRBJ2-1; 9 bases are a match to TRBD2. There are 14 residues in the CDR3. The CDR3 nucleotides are TGTGCCAGCAAAAATAGCGGGGGCCCCAATCAGCAGTTCTTC. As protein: CASKNSGGPNQQFF.

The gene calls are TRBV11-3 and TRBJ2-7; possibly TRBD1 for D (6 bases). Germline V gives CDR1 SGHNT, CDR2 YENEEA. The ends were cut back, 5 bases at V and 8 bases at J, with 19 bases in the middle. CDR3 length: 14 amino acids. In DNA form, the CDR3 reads TGTGCCAGCAGCCCGACAACAAGGGGGTACAAGCAGTACTTC. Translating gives CASSPTTRGYKQYF.

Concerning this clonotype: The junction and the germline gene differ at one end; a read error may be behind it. CDR3 bases: TGCAATGCTAGGGCTGGGGGCGCGGGCAATCAGCCCCAGCATTTT. Residues: CNARAGGAGNQPQHF. J is TRBJ1-5 and V is TRBV20-1; TRBD1 might be the D (6 bases). This CDR3 has 15 residues. CDR1 and CDR2 (germline): DFQATT, SNEGSKA (reference sequence).

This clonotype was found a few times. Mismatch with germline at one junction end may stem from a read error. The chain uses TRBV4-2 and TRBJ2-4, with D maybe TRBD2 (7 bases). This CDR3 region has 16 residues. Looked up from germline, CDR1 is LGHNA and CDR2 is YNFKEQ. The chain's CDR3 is CASGQGGGPAKNIQYF. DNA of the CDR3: TGTGCCAGCGGCCAAGGGGGAGGGCCGGCCAAAAACATTCAATACTTC.

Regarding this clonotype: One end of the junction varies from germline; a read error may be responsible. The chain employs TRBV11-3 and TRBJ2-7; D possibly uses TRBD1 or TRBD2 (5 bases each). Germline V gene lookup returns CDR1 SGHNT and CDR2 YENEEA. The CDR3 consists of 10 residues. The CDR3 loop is CASGTYERYF. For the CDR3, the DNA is TGTGCCAGCGGGACCTACGAGCGGTACTTC.

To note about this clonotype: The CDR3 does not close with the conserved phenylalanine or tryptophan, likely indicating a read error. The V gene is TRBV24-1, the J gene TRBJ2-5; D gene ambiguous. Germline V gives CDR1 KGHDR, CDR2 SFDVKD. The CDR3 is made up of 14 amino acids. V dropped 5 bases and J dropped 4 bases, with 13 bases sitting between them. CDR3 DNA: TGTGCCACCAGTGTACGAGCTCAAGGAGAGACCCAGTACTTA. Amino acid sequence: CATSVRAQGETQYL.

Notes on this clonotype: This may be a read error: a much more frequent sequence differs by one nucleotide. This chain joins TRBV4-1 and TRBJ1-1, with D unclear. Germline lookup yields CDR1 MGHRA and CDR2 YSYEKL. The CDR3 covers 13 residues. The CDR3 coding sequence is TGCGCCAGCAGCCAAGACGAGATGAGTGAAACTTTCTTT. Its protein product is CASSQDEMSETFF.

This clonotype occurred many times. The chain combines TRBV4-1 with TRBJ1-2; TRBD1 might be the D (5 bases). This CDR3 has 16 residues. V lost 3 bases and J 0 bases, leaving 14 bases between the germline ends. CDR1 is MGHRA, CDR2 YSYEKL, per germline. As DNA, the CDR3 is TGCGCCAGCAGCCAGAGTTTTGACAGAGCTAACTATGGCTACACCTTC. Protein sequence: CASSQSFDRANYGYTF.

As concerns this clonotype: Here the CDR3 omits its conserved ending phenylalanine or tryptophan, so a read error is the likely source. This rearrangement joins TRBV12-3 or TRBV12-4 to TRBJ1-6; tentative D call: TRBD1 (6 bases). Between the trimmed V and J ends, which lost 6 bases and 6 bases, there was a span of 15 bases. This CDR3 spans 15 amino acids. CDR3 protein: CASRRAGTTNSPLHL. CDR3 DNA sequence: TGTGCCAGCAGGCGCGCCGGGACAACTAATTCACCCCTCCACCTT.

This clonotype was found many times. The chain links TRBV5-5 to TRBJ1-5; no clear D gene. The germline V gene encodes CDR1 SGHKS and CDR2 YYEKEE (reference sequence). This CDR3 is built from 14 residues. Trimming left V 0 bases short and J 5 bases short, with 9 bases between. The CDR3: CASSLGYLDQPQHF. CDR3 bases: TGTGCCAGCAGCTTGGGTTACCTAGATCAGCCCCAGCATTTT.

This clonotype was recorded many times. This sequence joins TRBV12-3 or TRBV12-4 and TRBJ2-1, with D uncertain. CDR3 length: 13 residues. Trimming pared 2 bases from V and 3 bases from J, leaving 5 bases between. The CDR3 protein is CASSLSRYNEQFF. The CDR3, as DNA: TGTGCCAGCAGTTTAAGCCGCTACAATGAGCAGTTCTTC.

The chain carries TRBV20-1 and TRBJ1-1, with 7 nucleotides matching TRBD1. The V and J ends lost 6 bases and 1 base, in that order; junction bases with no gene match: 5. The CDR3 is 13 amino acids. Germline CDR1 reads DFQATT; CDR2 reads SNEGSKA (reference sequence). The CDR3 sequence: CSAKQGGNTEAFF. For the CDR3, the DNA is TGCAGTGCAAAGCAGGGGGGGAACACTGAAGCTTTCTTT.

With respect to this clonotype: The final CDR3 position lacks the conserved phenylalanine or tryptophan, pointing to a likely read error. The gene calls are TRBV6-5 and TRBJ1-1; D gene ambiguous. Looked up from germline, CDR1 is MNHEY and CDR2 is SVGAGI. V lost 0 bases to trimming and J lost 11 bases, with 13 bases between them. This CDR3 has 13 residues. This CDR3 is CASSYSGSRRAFL. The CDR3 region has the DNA TGTGCCAGCAGTTACTCCGGCTCACGACGGGCTTTCCTT.